This TCR beta chain was documented in a study of siplizumab effects on memory and regulatory T cells. On this clone: Its target is unknown.

Sequenced by immunoSEQ multiplex PCR; TCRdb stores in-frame clones only, minus some. The sample has about 3,400 clones, around 55% seen once; the top ten hold roughly 40%. A roughly 6-day coculture at 37°C was performed with the mixed lymphocyte reaction cells. Sequencing was performed on CFSE-low (dividing) CD8+ T cells sorted from an allogeneic mixed lymphocyte reaction. This TCR was sampled from a human donor in good health; the cells came from an allogeneic mixed lymphocyte reaction. Some clones in this sample may be carry-over from other donors' samples.

Written as DNA, the CDR3 is TGTGCCAGCAGCGTAGGGACAGGGTCTGATGGCTACACCTTC. It yields the protein CASSVGTGSDGYTF. The chain links TRBV9 to TRBJ1-2; 8 bases fit TRBD1. V dropped 0 bases and J dropped 6; count of bases not matched to a gene: 4. The CDR3 is made up of 14 amino acids. Per germline, CDR1 SGDLS and CDR2 YYNGEE.